Following are 8 T cell receptor beta chains from one sample sequenced in a study of early T cells in non-severe SARS-CoV-2 infection. TCRdb redid the calling of the 5' RACE reads with MiXCR, one entry per CDR3 protein. Among 85,000 to 90,000 distinct CDR3 sequences listed, roughly 15% were seen once. Sequenced input: whole blood. The origin of the receptors is an adult who was a healthcare worker with PCR-confirmed SARS-CoV-2 infection or an uninfected control (not recorded which).

This clonotype was detected ten times or more. This rearrangement joins TRBV7-3 to TRBJ2-1; D possibly matches TRBD1 or TRBD2 (5 bases each). The CDR3 is made up of 16 amino acids. Germline V gene sequence: CDR1 SGHTA, CDR2 FQGTGA. Trimming removed 1 base from V and 1 base from J, with 11 bases in between. The CDR3 DNA is TGTGCCAGCAGCTTAAGTTCGGGGCCTTCCTACAATGAGCAGTTCTTC. This sequence encodes CASSLSSGPSYNEQFF.

V is TRBV6-5 and J is TRBJ2-7, with unresolved D. The germline V gene has CDR1 MNHEY and CDR2 SVGAGI. The germline V and J ends were trimmed by 4 bases and 2 bases, with 12 bases remaining between them. The CDR3 length is 14 residues. The CDR3 sequence: CASSSNIRTYEQYV. As DNA, the CDR3 is TGTGCCAGCAGTTCCAATATCAGGACCTACGAGCAGTACGTC.

This clonotype was found many times. The chain links TRBV11-1 to TRBJ2-2; 8 bases agree with TRBD2. V shed 5 bases, J shed 8 bases, and the junction held 10 bases outside the gene matches. The CDR3 loop spans 15 amino acids. In germline, CDR1 is SGHAT, CDR2 FQDESV (reference sequence). CDR3 sequence: CASSKRRGASGELFF. The CDR3 DNA follows: TGTGCCAGCAGCAAGCGGCGGGGGGCCTCAGGGGAGCTGTTTTTT.

Many counts were recorded for this clonotype. The chain employs TRBV10-1 and TRBJ2-1, with D maybe TRBD1 (6 bases). This CDR3 is built from 15 residues. Deletions cut 3 bases from V and 6 bases from J, with 15 bases between. CDR1 and CDR2 (germline): WNHNN, SYGVQD (reference sequence). The CDR3 is CASSDLGRGGNEQFF. The CDR3 coding sequence is TGCGCCAGCAGTGATCTCGGCAGGGGTGGCAATGAGCAGTTCTTC.

V gene TRBV4-1 combines with J gene TRBJ2-1; no clear D. Germline-derived CDR1 and CDR2 are MGHRA and YSYEKL. CDR3 length equals 17 residues. V lost 1 base and J lost 13, with 26 bases in between. In nucleotides, the CDR3 is TGCGCCAGCAGCCAAGTTTTTTTATTACGCGGTGGGTTTACACAGTTCTTC. Residues: CASSQVFLLRGGFTQFF.

This clonotype has just a few counts. The V gene is TRBV3-1, the J gene TRBJ2-2; 7 positions match TRBD1. The CDR3 loop spans 15 amino acids. CDR1 and CDR2 from the germline V gene are LGHDT and YNNKEL (reference sequence). The junction had 6 bases not matched to a gene; V was cut back by 3 bases and J by 5 bases. The CDR3 spells CASSHKGARTGELFF. The CDR3 coding sequence is TGTGCCAGCAGCCATAAGGGGGCGCGAACCGGGGAGCTGTTTTTT. Full variable domain (outside the CDR3, taken from reference TRBV3-1 and TRBJ2-2): DTAVSQTPKYLVTQMGNDKSIKCEQNLGHDTMYWYKQDSKKFLKIMFSYNNKELIINETVPNRFSPKSPDKAHLNLHINSLELGDSAVYFCASSHKGARTGELFFGEGSRLTVL.

V and J are TRBV12-3 or TRBV12-4 and TRBJ2-5; D remains ambiguous. Trimming took off 2 bases at V and 5 bases at J, with 6 bases between the two ends. The CDR3 extends over 12 amino acids. The CDR3 loop is CASSLNRETQYF. CDR3 coding DNA: TGTGCCAGCAGTTTAAATCGGGAGACCCAGTACTTC.

Here the CDR3 reads CSARVTGGASSPLHF. The CDR3 nucleotides read TGCAGTGCTAGAGTAACGGGAGGGGCAAGTTCACCCCTCCACTTT. The chain joins TRBV20-1 to TRBJ1-6, with D possibly TRBD1 on 5 matching bases. CDR3 length: 15 residues. The V end was cut by 1 base, the J end by 9 bases, with 16 bases between. Germline V gene lookup returns CDR1 DFQATT and CDR2 SNEGSKA (reference sequence).